The next 13 T cell receptor beta chains were all read from a single sample in a study of T-cell reconstitution after alpha-beta-depleted transplantation in children. During its preparation, the TCRbeta library received unique molecular identifiers. Using its own MiXCR run on the PCR reads, TCRdb lists one record per CDR3 protein. This table holds almost 400,000 distinct CDR3 sequences, about a fifth found once. The sequencing here drew on PBMCs from the stem cell graft donor, taken from the stem cell graft. Source of these receptors: a human donor who donated a stem cell graft to a child with acute myeloid leukemia.

The chain employs TRBV3-1 and TRBJ2-3; 10 bases agree with TRBD2. CDR1 and CDR2 from the germline V gene are LGHDT and YNNKEL (reference sequence). The CDR3 is 19 residues long. The J segment lost 8 bases and the V segment lost 0 bases, leaving 17 bases of the junction unmatched. The CDR3 loop is CASSQESPKRGGRIGTQYF. The CDR3 coding sequence is TGTGCCAGCAGCCAAGAAAGCCCCAAGCGGGGGGGCCGCATCGGTACGCAGTATTTT.

This chain joins TRBV4-2 and TRBJ1-1, with D perhaps matching TRBD1 (6 bases). Trimming took off 1 base at V and 5 bases at J, with 8 bases between the two ends. Germline loops: CDR1 LGHNA, CDR2 YNFKEQ. The CDR3 is 13 amino acids. CDR3 DNA: TGTGCCAGCAGCCAAGGGACAGAAACTGAAGCTTTCTTT. Translated: CASSQGTETEAFF.

The table lists this clonotype with a count of one. The V gene is TRBV7-9, the J gene TRBJ1-4; D not resolved. CDR3 size: 17 residues. CDR1 and CDR2 from the germline V gene are SEHNR and FQNEAQ (reference sequence). Between the trimmed V and J ends, which lost 5 bases and 3 bases, there was a span of 19 bases. The CDR3 sequence: CASSTWPGRAANEKLFF. The CDR3 DNA reads TGTGCCAGCAGCACATGGCCGGGGAGGGCCGCTAATGAAAAACTGTTTTTT.

This clonotype turned up a few times. The chain uses TRBV28 and TRBJ2-3; 11 bases are a match to TRBD1. This CDR3 region has 14 residues. In germline, CDR1 is MDHEN, CDR2 SYDVKM. V dropped 8 bases and J dropped 7; count of bases not matched to a gene: 8. The CDR3 loop is CASARDRGTYTQYF. Here the CDR3 DNA reads TGTGCCAGCGCCCGGGACAGGGGGACATATACGCAGTATTTT. Combining the CDR3 with reference TRBV28 and TRBJ2-3 gives the whole variable domain DVKVTQSSRYLVKRTGEKVFLECVQDMDHENMFWYRQDPGLGLRLIYFSYDVKMKEKGDIPEGYSVSREKKERFSLILESASTNQTSMYLCASARDRGTYTQYFGPGTRLTVL.

The J gene is TRBJ2-1, the V gene TRBV4-2; no definite D call. CDR3 size: 11 residues. V lost 0 bases and J 12 bases, leaving 6 bases between the germline ends. Germline loops: CDR1 LGHNA, CDR2 YNFKEQ. This CDR3 is CASSQESRQFF. In DNA, the CDR3 is TGTGCCAGCAGCCAAGAGAGCCGGCAGTTCTTC.

This clonotype was counted only a few times. The chain is built from TRBV12-3 or TRBV12-4 and TRBJ2-7; the D call may be TRBD1 or TRBD2 (6 bases each). The CDR3 extends over 14 amino acids. Trimming pared 4 bases from V and 6 bases from J, leaving 16 bases between. In DNA, the CDR3 is TGTGCCAGCAGTTCCCAGCGGGTGGGGGCCGAGCAGTACTTC. It yields the protein CASSSQRVGAEQYF.

This clonotype was seen only a few times. V and J are TRBV4-1 and TRBJ2-7; 9 nucleotides agree with TRBD1. The CDR3 sequence is 16 residues long. Germline V gene lookup returns CDR1 MGHRA and CDR2 YSYEKL. Trimming took 2 bases from V and 3 from J; bases not matched to a gene: 8. CDR3 DNA sequence: TGCGCCAGCAGCCAATTCGCCGGGACAGGGTACTACGAGCAGTACTTC. Translation: CASSQFAGTGYYEQYF.

The J gene is TRBJ1-5, the V gene TRBV5-1; D is unclear. CDR1 SGHRS and CDR2 YFSETQ come from the germline V gene. Trimming shortened V by 0 bases and J by 3 bases, and 7 bases separated the two germline ends. CDR3 size: 14 residues. DNA of the CDR3: TGCGCCAGCAGCTTGGGGGATGTCAATCAGCCCCAGCATTTT. Translated, it gives CASSLGDVNQPQHF. The full variable domain, with the rest looked up from reference TRBV5-1 and TRBJ1-5, is KAGVTQTPRYLIKTRGQQVTLSCSPISGHRSVSWYQQTPGQGLQFLFEYFSETQRNKGNFPGRFSGRQFSNSRSEMNVSTLELGDSALYLCASSLGDVNQPQHFGDGTRLSIL.

This chain links TRBV15 with TRBJ2-4, with a tentative D call TRBD1 (5 bases). The V end lost 0 bases, the J end lost 9 bases, and 9 bases lay between the germline ends. The CDR3 consists of 13 residues. Germline loops: CDR1 LNHNV, CDR2 YYDKDF (reference sequence). CDR3 sequence: CATSRDGASIQYF. Here the CDR3 DNA reads TGTGCCACCAGCAGAGATGGGGCTAGCATTCAGTACTTC. The full variable domain, completed using reference TRBV15 and TRBJ2-4, is DAMVIQNPRYQVTQFGKPVTLSCSQTLNHNVMYWYQQKSSQAPKLLFHYYDKDFNNEADTPDNFQSRRPNTSFCFLDIRSPGLGDTAMYLCATSRDGASIQYFGAGTRLSVL.

This clonotype was counted only a few times. The chain recombines TRBV4-2 with TRBJ2-6; D possibly corresponds to TRBD1 (5 bases). Germline V lookup: CDR1 LGHNA, CDR2 YNFKEQ. V lost 5 bases to trimming and J lost 0 bases, with 14 bases between them. This CDR3 contains 17 residues. The CDR3 sequence is CASSSSTATSGANVLTF. In DNA, the CDR3 is TGTGCCAGCAGCTCTTCGACAGCGACCTCTGGGGCCAACGTCCTGACTTTC.

This clonotype was seen ten or more times. The gene calls are TRBV29-1 and TRBJ2-1; tentative D call: TRBD1 (6 bases). The CDR3 length is 16 residues. V gave up 1 base and J gave up 9 bases, with 22 bases separating them. Germline V gene sequence: CDR1 SQVTM, CDR2 ANQGSEA. As DNA, the CDR3 is TGCAGCGTTGAAGGGACAGCCCGATCCCATGGTATTGAGCAGTTCTTC. Translation: CSVEGTARSHGIEQFF.

This clonotype was seen a handful of times. The J gene is TRBJ2-7, the V gene TRBV25-1; 7 bases align to TRBD1. Germline-derived CDR1 and CDR2 are MGHDK and SYGVNS. The CDR3 runs to 16 residues. After removal of 4 bases from V and 1 base from J, the junction contained 10 bases not matched to a gene. CDR3 in DNA: TGTGCCAGCAGTGGAAAGGACAGGACCACTTCCTACGAGCAGTACTTC. It is translated as CASSGKDRTTSYEQYF.

This clonotype was counted at least ten times. The genes are TRBV20-1 and TRBJ2-1; D is perhaps TRBD2 (6 bases). The germline V and J ends were trimmed by 6 bases and 2 bases, with 14 bases remaining between them. Per the germline V gene, CDR1 is DFQATT and CDR2 is SNEGSKA (reference sequence). The CDR3 sequence is 14 residues long. The CDR3 nucleotides are TGCAGTGCGCAAGCGGGTTTTCCCTACAATGAGCAGTTCTTC. The encoded protein is CSAQAGFPYNEQFF.